The 20 T cell receptor beta chains below were found in one sample sequenced in a study of blood T cells in healthy people across ages. The second PCR ran about 6 to 12 cycles with a sample-barcoded 5' primer and J-beta primers. TCRdb passed the 5' RACE reads through MiXCR, listing each CDR3 protein once. The table lists 1.5 million to 2 million distinct CDR3 sequences, 28% of them singletons. Sequenced material: blood. The receptors were sampled from a woman aged 25 to 39 in good health.

This clonotype appeared a few times. This chain links TRBV5-1 with TRBJ2-3; D might be TRBD2 (6 bases). V lost 5 bases and J 4 bases, leaving 17 bases between the germline ends. Per germline, CDR1 SGHRS and CDR2 YFSETQ. CDR3 length: 15 residues. CDR3 sequence reads: CASRLTSFGSDTQYF. The CDR3 nucleotides are TGCGCCAGCAGGCTAACTAGCTTCGGGTCAGATACGCAGTATTTT.

This clonotype was observed at least ten times. The V gene is TRBV18, the J gene TRBJ2-1, with 10 bases fitting TRBD2. The germline V gene encodes CDR1 KGHSH and CDR2 LQKENI. After removal of 3 bases from V and 2 bases from J, the junction contained 10 bases not matched to a gene. The CDR3 contains 18 residues. CDR3 amino acids: CASSPPQGSGGPYNEQFF. The DNA of the CDR3 is TGTGCCAGCTCACCGCCCCAGGGTAGCGGGGGGCCCTACAATGAGCAGTTCTTC.

This clonotype turned up a few times. The chain couples TRBV6-6 to TRBJ2-7; TRBD1 might be the D (6 bases). The germline CDR1 and CDR2 sequences are MNHNY and SVGAGI (reference sequence). This CDR3 spans 14 amino acids. V lost 1 base to trimming and J lost 2 bases, with 9 bases between them. CDR3 loop: CASSYLQGTYEQYF. CDR3 in DNA: TGTGCCAGCAGTTACTTACAGGGTACCTACGAGCAGTACTTC.

This clonotype was seen repeatedly, ten times or more. The genes are TRBV5-1 and TRBJ2-7, with D perhaps TRBD1 (5 bases). This CDR3 has 14 amino acids. V was trimmed by 2 bases and J by 5 bases, leaving 14 bases between them. Per germline, CDR1 SGHRS and CDR2 YFSETQ. The CDR3 loop reads CASSLGQTAHEQYF. In nucleotides, the CDR3 is TGCGCCAGCAGCTTAGGACAAACGGCCCACGAGCAGTACTTC.

This clonotype was recorded a few times. V and J are TRBV27 and TRBJ2-7; 14 positions agree with TRBD2. Unmatched junction bases numbered 9, after V lost 5 bases and J lost 3 bases. Germline CDR1 is MNHEY and CDR2 is SMNVEV (reference sequence). The CDR3 contains 17 residues. This CDR3 reads CASSHRTSGGSSYEQYF. In nucleotides, the CDR3 is TGTGCCAGCAGTCACCGGACTAGCGGGGGGTCCAGCTACGAGCAGTACTTC.

The chain uses TRBV7-2 and TRBJ2-7; 9 bases map to TRBD2. This CDR3 has 17 residues. The germline CDR1 and CDR2 sequences are SGHTA and FQGNSA. Trimming took 1 base from V and 6 from J; bases not matched to a gene: 13. Here the CDR3 reads CASSLGLAGGPQSEQYF. In nucleotides, the CDR3 is TGTGCCAGCAGCTTAGGTCTCGCGGGGGGGCCTCAGAGCGAGCAGTACTTC.

The sample holds a few counts of this clonotype. The V call is TRBV25-1, the J call TRBJ1-5; D is uncertain. Trimming took off 8 bases at V and 6 bases at J, with 17 bases between the two ends. CDR1 is MGHDK and CDR2 is SYGVNS in the germline V gene. The CDR3 extends over 14 amino acids. CDR3 nucleotides: TGTGCCAGCTCAGAGAGGAGGCAAGGTCAGCCCCAGCATTTT. This codes for CASSERRQGQPQHF.

In regard to this clonotype: The junction does not match germline at one end; this may be a read error. The chain couples TRBV12-3 or TRBV12-4 to TRBJ2-3; 7 bases are shared with TRBD1. This CDR3 has 18 residues. The CDR3 here is CAGSLRRRTGRSTDTQYF. CDR3 nucleotide sequence: TGTGCCGGCAGTTTAAGGAGGCGGACAGGCAGGAGCACAGATACGCAGTATTTT.

V gene TRBV10-3 combines with J gene TRBJ2-5; the D call may be TRBD1 or TRBD2 (5 bases each). From germline, CDR1 is ENHRY and CDR2 SYGVKD. This CDR3 comprises 13 residues. Trimming took off 2 bases at V and 11 bases at J, with 15 bases between the two ends. The CDR3 DNA follows: TGTGCCATCAGTGAGGGGGGATCCTACAAGCAGTACTTC. Its translation is CAISEGGSYKQYF.

This clonotype came up many times. V is TRBV7-9 and J is TRBJ2-5; D is undetermined. The length of the CDR3 is 13 residues. In germline, CDR1 is SEHNR, CDR2 FQNEAQ (reference sequence). Between the trimmed V and J ends, which lost 6 bases and 4 bases, there was a span of 12 bases. CDR3 coding DNA: TGTGCCAGCAGTTTAACCGGGCCAGAGACCCAGTACTTC. It yields the protein CASSLTGPETQYF.

This clonotype was recorded many times. The genes are TRBV2 and TRBJ2-6; D perhaps matches TRBD1 (6 bases). Germline CDR1 reads SNHLY; CDR2 reads FYNNEI. Trimming removed 6 bases from V and 5 bases from J, with 14 bases in between. CDR3 size: 15 residues. The CDR3 DNA sequence: TGTGCCAGCAGGGGAACAGGGAGCTGGGCCAACGTCCTGACTTTC. Encoded protein: CASRGTGSWANVLTF.

This clonotype was seen only a few times. The chain carries TRBV6-2 or TRBV6-3 and TRBJ2-7; TRBD1 matches 7 bases. The germline gives CDR1 MNHEY, CDR2 SVGEGT. The CDR3 is made up of 14 amino acids. J was trimmed by 4 bases and V by 7 bases; bases with no gene match: 10. CDR3 sequence (DNA): TGTGCCAGCATGAGGACAGGTTGGGTTTACGAGCAGTACTTC. Its protein is CASMRTGWVYEQYF.

This clonotype appeared a few times. This chain links TRBV7-6 with TRBJ2-2, with 7 bases matching TRBD1. J was trimmed by 6 bases and V by 2 bases; bases with no gene match: 9. In germline, CDR1 is SGHVS, CDR2 FNYEAQ. CDR3 length: 16 residues. CDR3 region: CASSLSGQLSPGELFF. Here the CDR3 DNA reads TGTGCCAGCAGCTTATCGGGACAGCTTTCGCCCGGGGAGCTGTTTTTT.

Only a few counts were recorded for this clonotype. This chain joins TRBV12-3 or TRBV12-4 and TRBJ2-1; tentatively, D is TRBD2 (6 bases). Deletions cut 7 bases from V and 5 bases from J, with 21 bases between. There are 16 residues in the CDR3. CDR3 in DNA: TGTGCCAGCACCCCTTGGGGAACGGGAGTGAACAATGAGCAGTTCTTC. Residues: CASTPWGTGVNNEQFF.

This clonotype showed up just a few times. The genes are TRBV7-2 and TRBJ1-2, with D tentatively TRBD1 (5 bases). CDR3 size: 15 residues. Germline CDR1 is SGHTA and CDR2 is FQGNSA. V lost 5 bases to trimming and J lost 1 base, with 14 bases between them. As DNA, the CDR3 is TGTGCCAGCAGCCCCAGGGCAGTAAATAACTATGGCTACACCTTC. It codes for CASSPRAVNNYGYTF.

This sequence joins TRBV29-1 and TRBJ1-1; D uncertain. Germline CDR1 reads SQVTM; CDR2 reads ANQGSEA. The CDR3 extends over 15 amino acids. V was trimmed by 7 bases and J by 4 bases, leaving 22 bases between them. CDR3 sequence: CSASGLPYLGTEAFF. CDR3 in DNA: TGCAGCGCTTCAGGCTTACCCTACCTAGGCACTGAAGCTTTCTTT.

This clonotype was recorded a few times. This chain links TRBV7-2 with TRBJ2-3, with unresolved D. The CDR3 has 13 residues. The V end lost 7 bases, the J end lost 2 bases, and 10 bases lay between the germline ends. Germline CDR1 reads SGHTA; CDR2 reads FQGNSA. This CDR3 reads CASNLAHTDTQYF. The CDR3 DNA is TGTGCCAGCAACCTGGCCCACACAGATACGCAGTATTTT.

As concerns this clonotype: The junction does not match germline at one end; this may be a read error. CDR3 in DNA: TGCACCAGCAGCCAAGAACAGGCTGGGGCCAACGTCCTGACTTTC. This codes for CTSSQEQAGANVLTF. This chain uses TRBV5-1 with TRBJ2-6, with TRBD1 as a possible D gene (5 bases). This CDR3 spans 15 amino acids. The germline V gene encodes CDR1 SGHRS and CDR2 YFSETQ.

This clonotype was counted between two and nine times. This rearrangement joins TRBV5-1 to TRBJ2-1, with 10 bases aligning to TRBD2. Germline loops: CDR1 SGHRS, CDR2 YFSETQ. J was trimmed by 4 bases and V by 0 bases; bases with no gene match: 10. This CDR3 has 18 amino acids. The CDR3 sequence is CASSLAEPSGSRYNEQFF. In nucleotides, the CDR3 is TGCGCCAGCAGCTTGGCAGAACCTAGCGGGAGTAGGTACAATGAGCAGTTCTTC.

This clonotype was recorded many times. The genes are TRBV7-7 and TRBJ2-5; tentatively, D is TRBD1 (7 bases). Germline CDR1 reads SSHAT; CDR2 reads FNYEAQ (reference sequence). The CDR3 extends over 13 amino acids. Trimming cost V 3 bases and J 7 bases, with 12 bases left between them. This CDR3 is CASSFTGEVTQYF. The CDR3 nucleotides read TGTGCCAGCAGCTTTACAGGGGAGGTGACCCAGTACTTC.